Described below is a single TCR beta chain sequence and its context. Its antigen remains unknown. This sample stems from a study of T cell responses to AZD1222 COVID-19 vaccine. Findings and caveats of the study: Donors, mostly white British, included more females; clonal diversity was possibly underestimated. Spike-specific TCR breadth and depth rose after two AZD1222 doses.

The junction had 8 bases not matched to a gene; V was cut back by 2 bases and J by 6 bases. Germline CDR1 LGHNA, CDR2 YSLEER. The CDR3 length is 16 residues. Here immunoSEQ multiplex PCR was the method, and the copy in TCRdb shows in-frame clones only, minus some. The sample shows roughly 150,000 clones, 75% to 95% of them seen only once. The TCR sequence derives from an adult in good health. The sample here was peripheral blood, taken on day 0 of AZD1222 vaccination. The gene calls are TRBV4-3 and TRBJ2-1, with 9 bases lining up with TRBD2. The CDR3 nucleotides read TGCGCCAGCAGCCAACTACTGACTAGCGGTCCCAATGAGCAGTTCTTC. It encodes CASSQLLTSGPNEQFF.